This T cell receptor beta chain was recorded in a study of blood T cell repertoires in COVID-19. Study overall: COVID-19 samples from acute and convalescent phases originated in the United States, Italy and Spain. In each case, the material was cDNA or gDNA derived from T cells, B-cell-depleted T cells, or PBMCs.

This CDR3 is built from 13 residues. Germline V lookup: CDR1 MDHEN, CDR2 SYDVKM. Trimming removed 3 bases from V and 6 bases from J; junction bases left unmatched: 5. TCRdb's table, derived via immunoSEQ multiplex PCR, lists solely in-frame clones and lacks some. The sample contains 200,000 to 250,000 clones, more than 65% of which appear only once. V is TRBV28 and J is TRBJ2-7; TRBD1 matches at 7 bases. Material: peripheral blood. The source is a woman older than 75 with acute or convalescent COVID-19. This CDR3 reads CASSFGTEVEQYF. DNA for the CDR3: TGTGCCAGCAGTTTTGGGACAGAAGTCGAGCAGTACTTC.